Listed here is a single T cell receptor beta chain. This clonotype was counted only a few times. Its antigen is currently not known. No clone much larger than this one lies a single base away; base qualities are absent. The entry originates in a study of post-analysis software for immune sequencing data (dated by TCRdb to about 2015). Regarding the study in general: Relapsing-remitting, secondary progressive and progressive-relapsing multiple sclerosis were recorded as disease courses, and subtype annotation was lacking for some patients. The patient repertoires were set against 10 or so previously published healthy control repertoires from donors whose ages ranged from roughly 6 to 27 years. A subset of samples was prepared in parallel using single-end sample barcoding, then pooled and co-amplified after Illumina adapter ligation. Broader findings and caveats from the paper: Direct clustering with F measure showed strong co-clustering of samples prepared in the same batch, prompting a batch-effect correction. The control group was slightly older than the multiple sclerosis patient group. Compared with controls, multiple sclerosis patients had significantly lower normalized Chao1 diversity, a finding suggesting substantial peripheral T-cell clonal expansion.

To demonstrate the VDJtools post-analysis software, the study profiled TCR beta repertoires from the peripheral blood of 10 to 15 young patients with multiple sclerosis. Multiple sclerosis patients were children and adolescents aged about 6 to 16 years. The library came from PCR. The reads were generated on an Illumina HiSeq 2500. To reduce PCR and sequencing biases, unique molecular identifiers were incorporated into the TCR beta cDNA libraries. Every 1 to 10 million input T cells yielded roughly 500,000 cDNA molecules, meaning each molecule approximated one T cell. The patient libraries were prepared and sequenced with the same protocol used for the earlier healthy control dataset. Samples belonging to the same batch were prepared together, multiplexed and sequenced on a shared HiSeq lane. The paper's data handling went like this. MIGEC handled the raw barcoded reads, throwing out single-read molecular identifier groups before consensus assembly and CDR3 extraction. VDJtools was used for post-analysis of the clonotype tables, and diversity was normalized by down-sampling every dataset to the size of the smallest sample. Repertoire overlap clustering matched CDR3 amino acid but not nucleotide sequences to correct batch-related cross-sample contamination. The raw public reads went through TCRdb reprocessing: fastp at Q25, MiXCR clone calling, in-frame beta chains kept. Duplicate CDR3 protein sequences are folded into a single record with the most common DNA and genes. These V and J calls are TCRdb output, not the study's own analysis. The sample yields hundreds of thousands of distinct CDR3 sequences; around 27% were counted once. 0.5% to 0.6% of the sample belongs to the ten largest clones.

The source of this sequence is a girl under 18 with multiple sclerosis. The sample comprised blood.

The sequence in DNA is TGCGCCAGCAGCTTATCCCCCGAAGTGGGGGGCTACACCTTC. This encodes CASSLSPEVGGYTF. The chain is made from TRBV5-1 and TRBJ1-2, with no confident D gene call. Counted from cysteine to phenylalanine, this CDR3 has 14 amino acids. Of all the DNA, just the CDR3 is kept, 42 bases in frame from base 1. CDR1 and CDR2, looked up from the germline V gene, are SGHRS and YFSETQ. V drops 2 bases and J drops 8 bases, leaving 16 bases in between.